Below, 8 T cell receptor beta chains from the same sample are listed, as sequenced in a study of cytomegalovirus exposure and HLA in healthy donors. PCR primers comprised 60 Vbeta and 13 Jbeta primers. The data were produced by immunoSEQ multiplex PCR, yet TCRdb's version contains in-frame clones alone and is incomplete. The profile shows around 150,000 clones, approximately 87% of them singletons. The sequenced sample was PBMCs. All receptors come from a middle-aged man in good health and CMV-seronegative.

The J gene is TRBJ2-2, the V gene TRBV7-9, with D possibly matching TRBD1 (7 bases). With 2 bases removed from V and 4 bases from J, the gap between germline ends came to 11 bases. CDR1 is SEHNR, CDR2 FQNEAQ, per germline (reference sequence). CDR3 size: 15 residues. CDR3 sequence (DNA): TGTGCCAGCAGCTTATACAGGGGAGGCACCGGGGAGCTGTTTTTT. Translated: CASSLYRGGTGELFF.

V gene TRBV4-2 combines with J gene TRBJ1-2, with D perhaps TRBD1 (6 bases). V was trimmed by 2 bases and J by 2 bases, leaving 15 bases between them. The V gene's germline CDR1 is LGHNA and CDR2 YNFKEQ. The length of the CDR3 is 16 residues. The CDR3, as DNA: TGTGCCAGCAGCCAACGCAGCTTCGACAGGAACTATGGCTACACCTTC. Protein product: CASSQRSFDRNYGYTF.

The genes are TRBV5-4 and TRBJ1-6, with D uncertain. V lost 5 bases and J 7 bases, leaving 7 bases between the germline ends. Germline CDR1 is SGHNT and CDR2 is YYREEE (reference sequence). This CDR3 has 12 amino acids. CDR3 nucleotide sequence: TGTGCCAGCAGTACAGAGAATTCACCCCTCCACTTT. It encodes CASSTENSPLHF.

The V gene is TRBV27, the J gene TRBJ1-5; D is ambiguous. The germline gives CDR1 MNHEY, CDR2 SMNVEV (reference sequence). Trimming cost V 5 bases and J 1 base, with 9 bases left between them. This CDR3 comprises 14 residues. The CDR3 sequence: CASSVVLSNQPQHF. In DNA form, the CDR3 reads TGTGCCAGCAGTGTGGTTCTAAGCAATCAGCCCCAGCATTTT.

This clone appeared once. The genes are TRBV2 and TRBJ2-1, with 14 positions matching TRBD2. The CDR3 loop spans 15 amino acids. Germline V gives CDR1 SNHLY, CDR2 FYNNEI. V lost 4 bases to trimming and J lost 8 bases; unmatched junction nucleotides: 4. CDR3 protein: CASSGGTSGSDEQFF. The CDR3 DNA sequence: TGTGCCAGCAGTGGCGGGACTAGCGGGAGCGATGAGCAGTTCTTC.

The chain combines TRBV10-3 with TRBJ2-7; D is perhaps TRBD2 (5 bases). The CDR3 totals 12 residues. V was shortened by 5 bases and J by 5 bases, with 10 bases between the two germline ends. Germline V lookup: CDR1 ENHRY, CDR2 SYGVKD. CDR3 coding DNA: TGTGCCATCAGTTTGGCCGGGGACGAGCAGTACTTC. Translated, it gives CAISLAGDEQYF.

This CDR3 reads CASSPGSSYEQYF. The CDR3 coding sequence is TGTGCCAGCAGCCCAGGAAGCTCCTACGAGCAGTACTTC. The chain links TRBV5-5 to TRBJ2-5; no clear D. The tail of the sequence fits TRBJ2-7 better, so the J call may be wrong. This CDR3 has 13 amino acids. Looked up from germline, CDR1 is SGHKS and CDR2 is YYEKEE (reference sequence).

The V and J genes are TRBV7-2 and TRBJ2-3, with TRBD2 matching 8 bases. CDR3 length: 14 residues. In germline, CDR1 is SGHTA, CDR2 FQGNSA. Trimming at V came to 5 bases and at J to 1 base, leaving 2 bases not matched to a gene. The CDR3 protein is CASSPLAGTDTQYF. For the CDR3, the DNA is TGTGCCAGCAGCCCACTAGCGGGCACAGATACGCAGTATTTT. Full variable domain (missing parts from reference TRBV7-2 and TRBJ2-3): GAGVSQSPSNKVTEKGKDVELRCDPISGHTALYWYRQSLGQGLEFLIYFQGNSAPDKSGLPSDRFSAERTGGSVSTLTIQRTQQEDSAVYLCASSPLAGTDTQYFGPGTRLTVL.